One T cell receptor (beta chain) is described in this entry. Trimming cost V 4 bases and J 6 bases; bases outside gene matches: 15. Per germline, CDR1 SGDLS and CDR2 YYNGEE. CDR3 length: 17 residues. Profiling relied on immunoSEQ multiplex PCR, and the TCRdb table lists in-frame clones only, not all of them. The table shows under 75,000 clones, with 92% occurring only once. The record originates from a study of cytomegalovirus exposure and HLA in healthy donors. Sequencing input: PBMCs. The sequence derives from a man younger than 30 in good health and CMV-seropositive. This chain connects TRBV9 to TRBJ1-5, with 8 bases lining up with TRBD1. The CDR3 nucleotides are TGTGCCAGCAGCCCAGGACAGGGATCGAGTATAGGTCAGCCCCAGCATTTT. Its protein is CASSPGQGSSIGQPQHF. Based on the CDR3 plus reference TRBV9 and TRBJ1-5, the full variable domain is DSGVTQTPKHLITATGQRVTLRCSPRSGDLSVYWYQQSLDQGLQFLIQYYNGEERAKGNILERFSAQQFPDLHSELNLSSLELGDSALYFCASSPGQGSSIGQPQHFGDGTRLSIL.